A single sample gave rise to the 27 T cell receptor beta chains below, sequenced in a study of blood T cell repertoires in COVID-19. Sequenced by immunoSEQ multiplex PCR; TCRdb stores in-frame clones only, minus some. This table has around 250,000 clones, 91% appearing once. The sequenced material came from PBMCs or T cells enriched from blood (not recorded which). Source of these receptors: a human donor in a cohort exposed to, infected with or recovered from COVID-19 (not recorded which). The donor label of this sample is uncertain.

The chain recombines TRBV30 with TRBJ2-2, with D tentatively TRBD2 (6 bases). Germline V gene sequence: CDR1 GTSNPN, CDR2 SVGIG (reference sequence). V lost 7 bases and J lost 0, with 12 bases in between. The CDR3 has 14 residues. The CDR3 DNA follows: TGTGCCTCCGCGGGACTTTCGAACACCGGGGAGCTGTTTTTT. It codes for CASAGLSNTGELFF.

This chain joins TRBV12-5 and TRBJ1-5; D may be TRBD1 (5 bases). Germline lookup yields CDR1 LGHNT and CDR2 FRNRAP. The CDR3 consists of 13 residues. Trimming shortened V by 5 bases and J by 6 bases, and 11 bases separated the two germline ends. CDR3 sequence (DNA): TGTGCTAGTGGTCCCGAAGGGGTTCAGCCCCAGCATTTT. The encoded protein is CASGPEGVQPQHF.

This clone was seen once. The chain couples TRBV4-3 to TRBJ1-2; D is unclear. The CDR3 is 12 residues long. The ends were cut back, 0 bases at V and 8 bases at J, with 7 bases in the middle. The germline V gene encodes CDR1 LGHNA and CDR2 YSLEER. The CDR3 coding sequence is TGCGCCAGCAGCCAAGAAACCGGGGGCTACACCTTC. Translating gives CASSQETGGYTF.

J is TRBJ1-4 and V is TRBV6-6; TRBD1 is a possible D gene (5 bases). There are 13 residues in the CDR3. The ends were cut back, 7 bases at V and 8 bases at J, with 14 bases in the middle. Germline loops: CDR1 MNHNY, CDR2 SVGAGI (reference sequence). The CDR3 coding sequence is TGTGCCAGCACTAGGACGGGGGGAGAAAAACTGTTTTTT. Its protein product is CASTRTGGEKLFF.

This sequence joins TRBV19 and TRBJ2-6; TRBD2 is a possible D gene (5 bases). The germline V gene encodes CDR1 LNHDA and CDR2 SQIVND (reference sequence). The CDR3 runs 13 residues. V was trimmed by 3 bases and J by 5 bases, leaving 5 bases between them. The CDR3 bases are TGTGCCAGTAGTATGGACTGGGCCAACGTCCTGACTTTC. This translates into CASSMDWANVLTF.

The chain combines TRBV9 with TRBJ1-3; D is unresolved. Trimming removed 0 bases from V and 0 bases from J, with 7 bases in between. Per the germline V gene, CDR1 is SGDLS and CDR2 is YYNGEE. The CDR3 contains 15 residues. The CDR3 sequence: CASSVGHISGNTIYF. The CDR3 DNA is TGTGCCAGCAGCGTAGGCCACATCTCTGGAAACACCATATATTTT.

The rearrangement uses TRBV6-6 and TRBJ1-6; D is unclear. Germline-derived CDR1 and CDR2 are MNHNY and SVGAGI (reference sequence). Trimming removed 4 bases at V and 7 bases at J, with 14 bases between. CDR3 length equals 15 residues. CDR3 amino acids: CASSSVSSTNSPLHF. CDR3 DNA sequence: TGTGCCAGCAGTTCGGTTTCTAGTACAAATTCACCCCTCCACTTT.

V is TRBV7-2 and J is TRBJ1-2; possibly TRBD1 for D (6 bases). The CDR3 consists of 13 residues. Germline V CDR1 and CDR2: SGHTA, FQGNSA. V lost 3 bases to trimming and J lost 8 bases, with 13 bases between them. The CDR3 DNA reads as TGTGCCAGCAGCTTGGAACAGGGAACCGGCTACACCTTC. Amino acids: CASSLEQGTGYTF.

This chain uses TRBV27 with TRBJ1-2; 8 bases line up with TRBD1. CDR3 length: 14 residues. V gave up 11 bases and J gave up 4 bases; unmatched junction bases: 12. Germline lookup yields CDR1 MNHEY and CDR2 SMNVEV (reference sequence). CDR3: CAAAPGDRSYGYTF. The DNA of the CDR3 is TGTGCCGCCGCCCCAGGGGACAGGAGCTATGGCTACACCTTC.

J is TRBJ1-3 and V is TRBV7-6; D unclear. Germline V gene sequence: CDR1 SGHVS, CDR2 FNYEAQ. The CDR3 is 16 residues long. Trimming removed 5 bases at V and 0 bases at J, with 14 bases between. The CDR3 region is CASSPFTRSSGNTIYF. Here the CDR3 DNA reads TGTGCCAGCAGCCCATTCACCCGGAGCTCTGGAAACACCATATATTTT.

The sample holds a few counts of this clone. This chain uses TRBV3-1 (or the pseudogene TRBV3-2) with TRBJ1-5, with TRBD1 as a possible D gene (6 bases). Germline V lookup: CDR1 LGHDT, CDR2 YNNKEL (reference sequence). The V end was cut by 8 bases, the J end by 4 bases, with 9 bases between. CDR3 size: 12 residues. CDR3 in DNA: TGTGCCAGCGGCAGGGGTAATCAGCCCCAGCATTTT. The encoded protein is CASGRGNQPQHF.

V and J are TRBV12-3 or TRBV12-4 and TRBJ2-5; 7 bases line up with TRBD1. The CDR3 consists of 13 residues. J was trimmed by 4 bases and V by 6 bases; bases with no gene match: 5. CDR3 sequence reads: CASSETGPETQYF. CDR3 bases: TGTGCCAGCAGCGAGACAGGGCCAGAGACCCAGTACTTC.

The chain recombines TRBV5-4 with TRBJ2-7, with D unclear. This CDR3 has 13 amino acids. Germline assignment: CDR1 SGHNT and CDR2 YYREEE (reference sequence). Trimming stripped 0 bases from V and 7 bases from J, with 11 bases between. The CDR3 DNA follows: TGTGCCAGCAGCTTGGCCGGTTTGAGGGAGCAGTACTTC. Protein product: CASSLAGLREQYF.

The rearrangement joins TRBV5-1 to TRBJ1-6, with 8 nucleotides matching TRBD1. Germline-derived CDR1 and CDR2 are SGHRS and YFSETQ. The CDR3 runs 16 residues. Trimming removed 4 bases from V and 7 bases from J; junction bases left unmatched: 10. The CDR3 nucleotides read TGCGCCAGCAGCCCCTGGGACAGGCGTCCCAATTCACCCCTCCACTTT. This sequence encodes CASSPWDRRPNSPLHF. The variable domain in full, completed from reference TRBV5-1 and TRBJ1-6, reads KAGVTQTPRYLIKTRGQQVTLSCSPISGHRSVSWYQQTPGQGLQFLFEYFSETQRNKGNFPGRFSGRQFSNSRSEMNVSTLELGDSALYLCASSPWDRRPNSPLHFGNGTRLTVT.

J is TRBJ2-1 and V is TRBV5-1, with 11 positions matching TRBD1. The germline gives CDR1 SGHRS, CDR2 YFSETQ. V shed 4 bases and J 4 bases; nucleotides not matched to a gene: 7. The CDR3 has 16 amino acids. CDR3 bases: TGCGCCAGCAGCCGGACAGGGGGCGAAGGGTACAATGAGCAGTTCTTC. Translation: CASSRTGGEGYNEQFF.

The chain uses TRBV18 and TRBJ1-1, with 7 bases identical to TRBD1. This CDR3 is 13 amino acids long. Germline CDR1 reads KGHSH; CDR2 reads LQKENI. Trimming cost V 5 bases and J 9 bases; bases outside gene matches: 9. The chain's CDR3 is CASSSTSGQQAFF. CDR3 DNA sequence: TGTGCCAGCTCATCCACCTCGGGACAGCAAGCTTTCTTT.

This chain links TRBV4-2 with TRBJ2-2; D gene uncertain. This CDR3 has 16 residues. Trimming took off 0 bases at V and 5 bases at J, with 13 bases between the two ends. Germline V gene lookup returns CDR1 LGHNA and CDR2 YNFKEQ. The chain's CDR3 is CASSQDTAVDTGELFF. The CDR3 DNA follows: TGTGCCAGCAGCCAAGATACGGCGGTTGATACCGGGGAGCTGTTTTTT.

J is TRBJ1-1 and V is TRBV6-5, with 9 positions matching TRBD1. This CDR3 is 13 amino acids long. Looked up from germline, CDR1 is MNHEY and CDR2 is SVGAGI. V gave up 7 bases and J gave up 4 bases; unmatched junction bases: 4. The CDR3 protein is CASKDRGATEAFF. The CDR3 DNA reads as TGTGCCAGCAAAGACAGGGGGGCCACTGAAGCTTTCTTT.

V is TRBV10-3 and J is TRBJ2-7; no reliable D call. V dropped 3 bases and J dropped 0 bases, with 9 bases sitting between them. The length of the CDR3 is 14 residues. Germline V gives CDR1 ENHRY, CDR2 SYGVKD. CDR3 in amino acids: CAISDLADSYEQYF. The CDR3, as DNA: TGTGCCATCAGTGATCTGGCGGACTCCTACGAGCAGTACTTC.

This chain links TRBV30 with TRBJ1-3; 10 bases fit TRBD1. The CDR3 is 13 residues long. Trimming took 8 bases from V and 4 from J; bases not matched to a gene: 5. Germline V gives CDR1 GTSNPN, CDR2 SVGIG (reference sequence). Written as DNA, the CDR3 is TGTGCCGGGACAGGGGCGGGCGGAAACACCATATATTTT. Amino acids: CAGTGAGGNTIYF. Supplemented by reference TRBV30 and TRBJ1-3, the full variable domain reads SQTIHQWPATLVQPVGSPLSLECTVEGTSNPNLYWYRQAAGRGLQLLFYSVGIGQISSEVPQNLSASRPQDRQFILSSKKLLLSDSGFYLCAGTGAGGNTIYFGEGSWLTVV.

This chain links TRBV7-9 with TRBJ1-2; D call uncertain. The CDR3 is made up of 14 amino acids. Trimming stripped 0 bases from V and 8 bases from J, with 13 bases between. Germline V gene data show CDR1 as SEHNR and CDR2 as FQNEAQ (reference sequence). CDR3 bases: TGTGCCAGCAGCTTAGCGCCAAGGTCCGGGGGCTACACCTTC. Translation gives CASSLAPRSGGYTF.

The CDR3: CASSLGSLPGDEQYF. Written as DNA, the CDR3 is TGTGCCAGCAGCCTAGGGAGTTTGCCAGGGGACGAGCAGTACTTC. The rearrangement links TRBV3-1 (or the pseudogene TRBV3-2) to TRBJ2-7; D possibly corresponds to TRBD1 (6 bases). Germline CDR1 is LGHDT and CDR2 is YNNKEL (reference sequence). The V end lost 4 bases, the J end lost 5 bases, and 18 bases lay between the germline ends. This CDR3 region has 15 residues.

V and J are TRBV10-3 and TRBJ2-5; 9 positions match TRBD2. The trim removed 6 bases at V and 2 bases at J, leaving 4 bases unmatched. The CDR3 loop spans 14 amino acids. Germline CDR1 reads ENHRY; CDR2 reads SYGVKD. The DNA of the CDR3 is TGTGCCATCAGGGGCGGGGGGGTACAAGAGACCCAGTACTTC. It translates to CAIRGGGVQETQYF.

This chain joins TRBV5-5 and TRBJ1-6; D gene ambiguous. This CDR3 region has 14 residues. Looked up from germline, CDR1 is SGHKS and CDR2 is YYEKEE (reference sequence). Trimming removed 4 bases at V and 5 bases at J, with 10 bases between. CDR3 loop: CASSHGVNNSPLHF. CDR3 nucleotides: TGTGCCAGCAGCCACGGGGTCAATAATTCACCCCTCCACTTT.

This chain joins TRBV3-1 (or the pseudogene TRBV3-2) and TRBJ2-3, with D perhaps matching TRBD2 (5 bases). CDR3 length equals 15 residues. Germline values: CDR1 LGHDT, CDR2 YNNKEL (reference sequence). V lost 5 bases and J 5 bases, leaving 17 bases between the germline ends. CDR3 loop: CASSSRTGPGDTQYF. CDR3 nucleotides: TGTGCCAGCAGCTCCAGGACTGGCCCGGGAGATACGCAGTATTTT.

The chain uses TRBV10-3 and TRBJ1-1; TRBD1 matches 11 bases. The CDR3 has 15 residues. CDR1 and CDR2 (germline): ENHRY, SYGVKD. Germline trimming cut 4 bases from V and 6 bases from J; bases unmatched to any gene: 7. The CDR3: CAISGTGQGGAEAFF. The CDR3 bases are TGTGCCATCAGTGGCACGGGACAGGGGGGGGCTGAAGCTTTCTTT.

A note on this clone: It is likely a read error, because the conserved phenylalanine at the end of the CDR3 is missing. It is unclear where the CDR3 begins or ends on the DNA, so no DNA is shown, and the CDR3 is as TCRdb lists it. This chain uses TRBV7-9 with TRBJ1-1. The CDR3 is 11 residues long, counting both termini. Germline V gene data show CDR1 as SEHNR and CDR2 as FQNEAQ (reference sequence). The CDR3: CASSPSGGGSG.